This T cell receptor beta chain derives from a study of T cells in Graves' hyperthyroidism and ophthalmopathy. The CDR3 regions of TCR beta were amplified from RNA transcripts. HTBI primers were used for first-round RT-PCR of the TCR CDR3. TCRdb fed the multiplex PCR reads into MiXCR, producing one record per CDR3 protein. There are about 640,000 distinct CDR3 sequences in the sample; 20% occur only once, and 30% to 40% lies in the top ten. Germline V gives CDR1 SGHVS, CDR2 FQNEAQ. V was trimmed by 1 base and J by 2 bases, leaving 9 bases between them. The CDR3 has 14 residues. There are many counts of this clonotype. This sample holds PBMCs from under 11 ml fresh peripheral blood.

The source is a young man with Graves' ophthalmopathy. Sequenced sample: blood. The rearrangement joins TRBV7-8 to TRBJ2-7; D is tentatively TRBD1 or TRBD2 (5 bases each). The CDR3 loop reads CASSLDGTAYEQYF. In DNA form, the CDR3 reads TGTGCCAGCAGCTTAGACGGGACCGCCTACGAGCAGTACTTC.